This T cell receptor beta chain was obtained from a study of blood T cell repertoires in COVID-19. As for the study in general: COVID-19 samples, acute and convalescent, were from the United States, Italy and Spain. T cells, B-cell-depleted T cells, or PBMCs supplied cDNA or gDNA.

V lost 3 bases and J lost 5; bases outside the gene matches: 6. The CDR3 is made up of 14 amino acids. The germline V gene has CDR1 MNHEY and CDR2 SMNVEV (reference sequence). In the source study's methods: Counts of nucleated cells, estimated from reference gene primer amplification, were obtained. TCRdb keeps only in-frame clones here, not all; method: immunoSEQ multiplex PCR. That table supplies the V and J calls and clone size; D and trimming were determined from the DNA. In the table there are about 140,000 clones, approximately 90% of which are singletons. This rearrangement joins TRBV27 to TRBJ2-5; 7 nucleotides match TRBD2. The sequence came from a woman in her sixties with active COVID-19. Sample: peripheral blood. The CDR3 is CASSFRGSWETQYF. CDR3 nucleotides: TGTGCCAGCAGTTTTCGCGGGAGTTGGGAGACCCAGTACTTC.